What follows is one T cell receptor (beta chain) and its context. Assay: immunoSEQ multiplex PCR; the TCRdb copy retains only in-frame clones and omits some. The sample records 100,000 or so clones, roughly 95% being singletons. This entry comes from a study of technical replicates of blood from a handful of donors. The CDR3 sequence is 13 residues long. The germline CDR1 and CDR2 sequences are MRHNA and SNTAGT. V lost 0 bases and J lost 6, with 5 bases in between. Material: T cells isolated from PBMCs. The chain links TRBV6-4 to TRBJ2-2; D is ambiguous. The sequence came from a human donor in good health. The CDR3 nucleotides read TGTGCCAGCAGTGACTCCCAGGCCGGGGAGCTGTTTTTT. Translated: CASSDSQAGELFF.